This T cell receptor (beta chain) was profiled in a study of T cells in Graves' hyperthyroidism and ophthalmopathy. At the level of the study: Peripheral blood was taken when the disease was first diagnosed, before any treatment began.

This clonotype came up a few times. Researchers took RNA transcripts and amplified the TCR beta CDR3 regions from them. With the HTBI primer set, the TCR CDR3 went through a first round of RT-PCR. One entry per CDR3 protein, called by TCRdb with MiXCR from the multiplex PCR reads. The table has roughly 170,000 distinct CDR3 sequences, about 18% seen once. V lost 7 bases and J 0 bases, leaving 11 bases between the germline ends. The CDR3 is 14 amino acids. Germline V gives CDR1 MNHNS, CDR2 SASEGT. The sequenced sample was blood. The chain joins TRBV6-1 to TRBJ2-3; possibly TRBD2 for D (6 bases). This clonotype originated in a woman aged 45-60 years with Graves' hyperthyroidism. The chain's CDR3 is CASMEGPSTDTQYF. The DNA for the CDR3 is TGTGCCAGCATGGAGGGGCCTAGCACAGATACGCAGTATTTT.